This TCR beta chain was sequenced during a study of shared clonotypes between healthy human individuals. Clones were sequenced by immunoSEQ multiplex PCR, and TCRdb holds only the in-frame ones, with some missing. Counted here are some 1.5 million clones, over 95% occurring once; the ten biggest clones make up about 1%. Looked up from germline, CDR1 is GTSNPN and CDR2 is SVGIG (reference sequence). V was clipped by 4 bases and J by 4 bases, with 23 bases between them. The CDR3 has 16 amino acids. The chain has TRBV30 and TRBJ2-7, with D maybe TRBD1 (6 bases). Input material: naive CD4+ T cells sorted from blood. Subset described: CD45RA+ positively selected. The TCR was taken from a man between 25 and 39 years old in good health. The CDR3 protein is CAWKTNRDLGEYEQYF. CDR3 DNA sequence: TGTGCCTGGAAAACGAACAGGGATTTAGGGGAGTACGAGCAGTACTTC.